A single sample gave rise to the 8 T cell receptor beta chains below, sequenced in a study of cytomegalovirus exposure and HLA in healthy donors. PCR used 60 Vbeta primers and 13 Jbeta primers. Clones were sequenced by immunoSEQ multiplex PCR, and TCRdb holds only the in-frame ones, with some missing. Here the sample spans about 130,000 clones, 65% to 75% being singletons. Sequenced sample: PBMCs. The receptor set was obtained from a man aged 40-49 years in good health and CMV-seropositive.

The rearrangement links TRBV7-8 to TRBJ2-7; tentatively, D is TRBD1 (6 bases). Trimming cost V 3 bases and J 2 bases, with 14 bases left between them. CDR1 is SGHVS and CDR2 is FQNEAQ in the germline V gene. The CDR3 totals 15 residues. CDR3 DNA: TGTGCCAGCAGCTTGGGCCAGGGGCCAACCTACGAGCAGTACTTC. Protein sequence: CASSLGQGPTYEQYF.

The chain couples TRBV27 to TRBJ1-3; D uncertain. This CDR3 has 13 residues. The germline gives CDR1 MNHEY, CDR2 SMNVEV (reference sequence). With 2 bases removed from V and 4 bases from J, the gap between germline ends came to 6 bases. The CDR3 spells CASSLGPGNTIYF. As DNA, the CDR3 is TGTGCCAGCAGTTTAGGCCCGGGAAACACCATATATTTT.

This clone has more than one count but fewer than ten. This chain connects TRBV5-1 to TRBJ2-7; tentative D call: TRBD2 (6 bases). The V end lost 3 bases, the J end lost 4 bases, and 20 bases lay between the germline ends. Germline V gives CDR1 SGHRS, CDR2 YFSETQ. There are 16 residues in the CDR3. This CDR3 is CASSSTRWDLTYEQYF. The CDR3 nucleotides read TGCGCCAGCAGCTCCACGCGGTGGGACTTAACTTACGAGCAGTACTTC.

The chain uses TRBV5-1 and TRBJ2-7; the D gene is possibly TRBD2 (7 bases). Germline V gives CDR1 SGHRS, CDR2 YFSETQ. The CDR3 runs 14 residues. V was shortened by 4 bases and J by 5 bases, with 16 bases between the two germline ends. CDR3 in DNA: TGCGCCAGCAGCCAGGGGAGGGAGCCCCACGAGCAGTACTTC. As protein: CASSQGREPHEQYF.

The V gene is TRBV6-5, the J gene TRBJ2-7; 11 nucleotides match TRBD1. V lost 6 bases to trimming and J lost 7 bases; unmatched junction nucleotides: 8. The CDR3 extends over 14 amino acids. CDR1 is MNHEY and CDR2 is SVGAGI in the germline V gene. In DNA form, the CDR3 reads TGTGCCAGCAGGAGGACAGGGGGCCCGTTGGAGCAGTACTTC. Protein product: CASRRTGGPLEQYF.

The rearrangement uses TRBV7-9 and TRBJ2-1; D uncertain. Germline V gives CDR1 SEHNR, CDR2 FQNEAQ (reference sequence). With 1 base removed from V and 6 bases from J, the gap between germline ends came to 4 bases. The CDR3 is 12 residues long. The CDR3 sequence: CASSLGSNEQFF. CDR3 in DNA: TGTGCCAGCAGCTTAGGGAGCAATGAGCAGTTCTTC.

This chain joins TRBV6-1 and TRBJ2-7; 9 nucleotides match TRBD1. CDR3 length equals 14 residues. Losses at the gene ends were 2 bases for V and 4 bases for J; bases not matched to a gene: 3. CDR1 and CDR2 (germline): MNHNS, SASEGT. CDR3 region: CASSEPGQGYEQYF. In nucleotides, the CDR3 is TGTGCCAGCAGTGAACCGGGACAGGGTTACGAGCAGTACTTC.

This clone was detected only a few times. The chain is built from TRBV5-4 and TRBJ1-3, with D possibly being TRBD1 (6 bases). The CDR3 loop spans 15 amino acids. The germline CDR1 and CDR2 sequences are SGHNT and YYREEE (reference sequence). The V end lost 4 bases, the J end lost 2 bases, and 13 bases lay between the germline ends. CDR3 sequence (DNA): TGTGCCAGCAGCCGGACCGGGACACCTGGAAACACCATATATTTT. It is translated as CASSRTGTPGNTIYF.